These T cell receptor beta chains were read from a single sample in a study of blood T cell repertoires in COVID-19. Measured with immunoSEQ multiplex PCR; TCRdb has only the in-frame clones, and not every one. The data contain about 140,000 clones, about 76% of them singletons. Sequenced: peripheral blood. These receptor sequences come from a man at least 80 years old with acute or convalescent COVID-19. CDR3s include the opening cysteine and the closing phenylalanine or tryptophan. A D gene is named only where the DNA matches it firmly. Clone size is given for some rows only: seen once, a few or many times, or a class if the clone is expanded.

TRBD2	.	TRBV6-5	15	TRBJ2-1	CASSPRGVGYNEQFF	TGTGCCAGCAGTCCCCGGGGGGTAGGCTACAATGAGCAGTTCTTC
TRBD1	once	TRBV5-1	15	TRBJ2-2	CASTLDRGNTGELFF	TGCGCCAGCACCCTAGACAGGGGAAACACCGGGGAGCTGTTTTTT
.	once	TRBV7-8	12	TRBJ2-1	CASSLVGNEQFF	TGTGCCAGCAGCTTAGTCGGTAATGAGCAGTTCTTC
TRBD1	.	TRBV7-9	14	TRBJ1-1	CASEYRGLNTEAFF	TGTGCCAGCGAATACAGGGGACTGAACACTGAAGCTTTCTTT
.	.	TRBV3-1/TRBV3-2	12	TRBJ2-2	CASSQDLGELFF	TGTGCCAGCAGCCAAGATCTCGGGGAGCTGTTTTTT
TRBD1	.	TRBV7-3	14	TRBJ2-7	CASSRTGGNDEQYF	TGTGCCAGCAGCCGGACAGGGGGCAACGACGAGCAGTACTTC
TRBD1	.	TRBV3-1/TRBV3-2	15	TRBJ1-5	CASSQTDRVGQPQHF	TGTGCCAGCAGCCAAACGGACAGGGTGGGTCAGCCCCAGCATTTT
TRBD1	once	TRBV18	15	TRBJ2-7	CASSPLGQGAFEQYF	TGTGCCAGCTCACCACTGGGACAGGGGGCTTTCGAGCAGTACTTC
.	.	TRBV6-6	14	TRBJ1-3	CASSPDRFGNTIYF	TGTGCCAGCAGCCCCGATCGGTTTGGAAACACCATATATTTT
.	.	TRBV6-6	16	TRBJ2-1	CASSYTIARGLGEQFF	TGTGCCAGCAGTTACACTATAGCCCGGGGTTTGGGAGAGCAGTTCTTC
TRBD1	.	TRBV18	14	TRBJ1-1	CASSPGTGGTEAFF	TGTGCCAGCTCACCAGGGACAGGGGGAACTGAAGCTTTCTTT
.	.	TRBV2	12	TRBJ1-2	CASAVLSNGYTF	TGTGCCAGCGCCGTCTTGAGTAATGGCTACACCTTC
TRBD1	.	TRBV27	15	TRBJ1-6	CASSFLQGANSPLHF	TGTGCCAGCAGTTTTTTACAGGGGGCTAATTCACCCCTCCACTTT
TRBD1	.	TRBV15	15	TRBJ1-6	CATSRGQGNNSPLHF	TGTGCCACCAGCAGAGGACAGGGTAATAATTCACCCCTCCACTTT
.	.	TRBV2	12	TRBJ2-3	CASRAGLEAQYF	TGTGCCAGCAGAGCAGGGCTTGAGGCGCAGTATTTT
TRBD1	few	TRBV3-1/TRBV3-2	14	TRBJ1-3	CASSPTGAGNTIYF	TGTGCCAGCAGTCCGACAGGGGCTGGAAACACCATATATTTT
TRBD2	.	TRBV4-1	15	TRBJ2-5	CASSQRTSGDETQYF	TGCGCCAGCAGCCAGAGGACTAGCGGGGATGAGACCCAGTACTTC
.	.	TRBV6-5	14	TRBJ2-2	CASSLGGNTGELFF	TGTGCCAGCAGTTTAGGCGGGAACACCGGGGAGCTGTTTTTT
.	few	TRBV2	15	TRBJ1-4	CASSESHATNEKLFF	TGTGCCAGCAGTGAATCACACGCAACTAATGAAAAACTGTTTTTT
TRBD2	.	TRBV4-3	15	TRBJ2-7	CASSHLAGGTYEQYF	TGCGCCAGCAGCCACTTAGCGGGGGGGACCTACGAGCAGTACTTC
TRBD1	once	TRBV14	15	TRBJ1-4	CASSRQDRGNEKLFF	TGTGCCAGCAGCCGACAGGACAGGGGTAATGAAAAACTGTTTTTT
.	.	TRBV6-2/TRBV6-3	12	TRBJ2-3	CASSWGADTQYF	TGTGCCAGCAGTTGGGGGGCAGATACGCAGTATTTT
.	.	TRBV7-9	17	TRBJ2-2	CASSLGDGDIDTGELFF	TGTGCCAGCAGCTTAGGGGACGGGGACATAGACACCGGGGAGCTGTTTTTT
.	.	TRBV7-2	13	TRBJ2-1	CASSDSRVGEQFF	TGTGCCAGCAGCGATTCCAGGGTCGGTGAGCAGTTCTTC
TRBD2	.	TRBV2	14	TRBJ2-5	CASSGRGGRETQYF	TGTGCCAGCAGTGGTCGGGGGGGCCGGGAGACCCAGTACTTC
TRBD1	.	TRBV29-1	12	TRBJ1-1	CSVVGQFTEAFF	TGCAGCGTTGTGGGACAGTTCACTGAAGCTTTCTTT
.	.	TRBV5-8	17	TRBJ1-1	CASSTRLLDSMNTEAFF	TGTGCCAGCAGCACAAGACTATTGGACAGCATGAACACTGAAGCTTTCTTT
.	.	TRBV18	12	TRBJ2-7	CASSPSNYEQYF	TGTGCCAGCTCTCCTAGTAACTACGAGCAGTACTTC
.	.	TRBV4-2	17	TRBJ1-4	CASSLIQDAATNEKLFF	TGTGCCAGCAGCCTCATACAGGACGCCGCAACTAATGAAAAACTGTTTTTT
TRBD2	.	TRBV5-1	16	TRBJ2-2	CASSFGTSGNTGELFF	TGCGCCAGCAGCTTCGGGACTAGCGGAAACACCGGGGAGCTGTTTTTT
.	.	TRBV5-1	14	TRBJ1-1	CASSRLGVNTEAFF	TGCGCCAGCAGCCGTCTCGGGGTGAACACTGAAGCTTTCTTT
.	.	TRBV5-1	16	TRBJ2-1	CASRSGTASSYNEQFF	TGCGCCAGCAGATCCGGGACTGCTAGCTCCTACAATGAGCAGTTCTTC
TRBD1	few	TRBV7-2	17	TRBJ2-1	CASSLKSGTVTYNEQFF	TGTGCCAGCAGCCTTAAGTCCGGGACAGTTACATACAATGAGCAGTTCTTC
.	.	TRBV7-2	15	TRBJ1-6	CASSPQGPVSSPLHF	TGTGCCAGCAGCCCCCAGGGGCCAGTGAGTTCACCCCTCCACTTT
.	.	TRBV7-9	12	TRBJ1-4	CASSSEGEKLFF	TGTGCCAGCAGCTCGGAGGGGGAAAAACTGTTTTTT
.	.	TRBV30	14	TRBJ2-5	CAWTAGSFAETQYF	TGTGCCTGGACCGCAGGCTCTTTCGCGGAGACCCAGTACTTC
.	.	TRBV18	15	TRBJ2-7	CASSPNRGSPHEQYF	TGTGCCAGCTCACCCAATCGGGGGTCTCCCCACGAGCAGTACTTC
.	once	TRBV3-1/TRBV3-2	14	TRBJ1-6	CASSLGGEGSPLHF	TGTGCCAGCAGCCTCGGGGGGGAAGGCTCACCCCTCCACTTT
.	.	TRBV2	15	TRBJ1-6	CASSVPAGNNSPLHF	TGTGCCAGCAGTGTTCCTGCAGGGAATAATTCACCCCTCCACTTT
.	.	TRBV5-1	14	TRBJ2-1	CASSLVGSNNEQFF	TGCGCCAGCAGCTTGGTCGGGTCCAACAATGAGCAGTTCTTC
.	few	TRBV10-1	17	TRBJ1-6	CASRPMVERNYNSPLHF	TGCGCCAGCAGACCCATGGTGGAGCGTAACTATAATTCACCCCTCCACTTT
.	.	TRBV30	15	TRBJ1-5	CAWSPQGLDNQPQHF	TGTGCCTGGAGTCCGCAGGGGTTAGACAATCAGCCCCAGCATTTT
TRBD1	.	TRBV19	16	TRBJ1-4	CASNRNRGATNEKLFF	TGTGCCAGTAACAGAAACAGGGGGGCAACTAATGAAAAACTGTTTTTT
TRBD1	.	TRBV5-1	16	TRBJ1-3	CASSPGQGAVGNTIYF	TGCGCCAGCAGCCCGGGACAGGGGGCGGTTGGAAACACCATATATTTT
.	once	TRBV6-5	14	TRBJ2-2	CASRLLRSTGELFF	TGTGCCAGCAGGCTCTTGAGGTCCACCGGGGAGCTGTTTTTT
TRBD2	once	TRBV9	14	TRBJ2-3	CASSVTSGGDTQYF	TGTGCCAGCAGCGTAACTAGCGGGGGGGATACGCAGTATTTT
.	.	TRBV28	14	TRBJ1-6	CASRRGGVESPLHF	TGTGCCAGCAGGAGGGGGGGCGTTGAGTCACCCCTCCACTTT